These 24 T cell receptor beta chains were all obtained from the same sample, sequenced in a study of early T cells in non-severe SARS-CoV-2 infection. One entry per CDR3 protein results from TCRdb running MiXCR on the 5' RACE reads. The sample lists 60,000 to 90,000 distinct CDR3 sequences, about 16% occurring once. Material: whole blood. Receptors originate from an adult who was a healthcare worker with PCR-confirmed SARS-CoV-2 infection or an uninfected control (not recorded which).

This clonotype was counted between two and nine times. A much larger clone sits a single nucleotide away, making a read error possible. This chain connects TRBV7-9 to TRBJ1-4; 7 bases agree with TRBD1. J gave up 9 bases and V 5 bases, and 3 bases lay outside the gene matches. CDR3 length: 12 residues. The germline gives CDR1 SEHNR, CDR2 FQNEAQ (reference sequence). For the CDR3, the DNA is TGTGCCAGCAGCCGGGACAGTAAAAAACTGTTTTTT. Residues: CASSRDSKKLFF.

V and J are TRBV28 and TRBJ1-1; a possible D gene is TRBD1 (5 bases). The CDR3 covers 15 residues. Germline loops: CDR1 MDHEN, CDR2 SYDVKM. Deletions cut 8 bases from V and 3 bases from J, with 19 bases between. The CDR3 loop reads CASSFPGFRDTEAFF. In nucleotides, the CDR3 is TGTGCCAGCTCCTTTCCAGGGTTTAGGGACACTGAAGCTTTCTTT.

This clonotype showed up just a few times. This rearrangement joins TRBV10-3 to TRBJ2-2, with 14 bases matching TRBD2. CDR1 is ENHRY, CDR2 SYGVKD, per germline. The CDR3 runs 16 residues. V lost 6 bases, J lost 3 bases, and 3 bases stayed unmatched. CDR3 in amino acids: CAISGTSGSYTGELFF. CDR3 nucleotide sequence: TGTGCCATCAGCGGGACTAGCGGGAGCTACACCGGGGAGCTGTTTTTT.

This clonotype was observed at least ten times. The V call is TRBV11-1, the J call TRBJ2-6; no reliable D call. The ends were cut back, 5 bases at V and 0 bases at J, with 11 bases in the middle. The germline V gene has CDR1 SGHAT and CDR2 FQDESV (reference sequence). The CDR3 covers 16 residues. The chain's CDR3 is CASSTYSSSGANVLTF. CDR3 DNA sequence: TGTGCCAGCAGCACATATTCTAGCTCTGGGGCCAACGTCCTGACTTTC.

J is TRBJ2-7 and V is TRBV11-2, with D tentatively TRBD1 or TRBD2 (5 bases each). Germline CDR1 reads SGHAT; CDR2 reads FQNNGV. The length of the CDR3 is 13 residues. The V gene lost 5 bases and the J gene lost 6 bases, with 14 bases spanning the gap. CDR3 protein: CASSDGTDAEQYF. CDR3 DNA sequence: TGTGCCAGCAGCGACGGGACCGACGCCGAGCAGTACTTC.

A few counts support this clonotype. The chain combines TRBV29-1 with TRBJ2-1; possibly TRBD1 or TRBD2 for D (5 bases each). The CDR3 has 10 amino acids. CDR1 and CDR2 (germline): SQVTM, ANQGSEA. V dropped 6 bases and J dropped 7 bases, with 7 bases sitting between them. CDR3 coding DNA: TGCAGCGTGGGACCGAATGAGCAGTTCTTC. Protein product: CSVGPNEQFF.

CDR3: CASSNSWSGGRRETQYF. DNA for the CDR3: TGTGCCAGCAGCAACTCGTGGTCCGGGGGCAGGCGTGAGACCCAGTACTTC. This chain uses TRBV11-2 with TRBJ2-5; either TRBD1 or TRBD2 may fit D (6 bases each). Trimming stripped 5 bases from V and 5 bases from J, with 24 bases between. This CDR3 is 17 amino acids long. The V gene's germline CDR1 is SGHAT and CDR2 FQNNGV.

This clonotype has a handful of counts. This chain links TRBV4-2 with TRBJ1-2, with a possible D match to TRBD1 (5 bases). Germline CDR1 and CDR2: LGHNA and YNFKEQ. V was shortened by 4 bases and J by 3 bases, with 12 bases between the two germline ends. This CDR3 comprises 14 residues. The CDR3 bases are TGTGCCAGCAGCCGTGAAGGGGTGGACTATGGCTACACCTTC. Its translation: CASSREGVDYGYTF.

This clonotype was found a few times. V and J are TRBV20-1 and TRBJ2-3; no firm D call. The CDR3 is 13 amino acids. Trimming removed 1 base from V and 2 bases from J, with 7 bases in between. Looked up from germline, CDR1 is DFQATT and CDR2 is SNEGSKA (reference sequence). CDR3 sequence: CSARATTTDTQYF. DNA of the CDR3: TGCAGTGCTAGAGCTACTACCACAGATACGCAGTATTTT.

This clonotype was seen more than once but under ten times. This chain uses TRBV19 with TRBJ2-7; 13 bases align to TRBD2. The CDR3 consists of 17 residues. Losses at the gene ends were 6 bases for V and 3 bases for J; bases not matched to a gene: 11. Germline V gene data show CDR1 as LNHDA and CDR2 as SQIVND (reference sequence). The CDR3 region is CASSDSPGLAGLYEQYF. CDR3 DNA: TGTGCCAGTAGCGATTCCCCGGGACTAGCGGGACTCTACGAGCAGTACTTC.

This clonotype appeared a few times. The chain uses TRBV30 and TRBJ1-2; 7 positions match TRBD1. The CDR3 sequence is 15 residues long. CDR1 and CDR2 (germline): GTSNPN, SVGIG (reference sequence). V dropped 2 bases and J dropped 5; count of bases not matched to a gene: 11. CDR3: CAWSPWTGGGYGYTF. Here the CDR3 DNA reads TGTGCCTGGAGTCCATGGACAGGTGGGGGATATGGCTACACCTTC.

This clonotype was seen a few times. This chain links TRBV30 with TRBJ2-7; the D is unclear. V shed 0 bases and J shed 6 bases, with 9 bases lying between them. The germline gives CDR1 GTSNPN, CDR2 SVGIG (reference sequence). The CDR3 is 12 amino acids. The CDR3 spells CAWSVGLGEQYF. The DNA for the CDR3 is TGTGCCTGGAGTGTAGGGTTAGGCGAGCAGTACTTC.

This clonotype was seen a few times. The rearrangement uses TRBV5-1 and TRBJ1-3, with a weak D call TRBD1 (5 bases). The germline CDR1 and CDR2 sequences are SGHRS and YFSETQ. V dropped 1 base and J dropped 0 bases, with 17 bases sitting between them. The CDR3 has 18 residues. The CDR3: CASSLWGIRDSSGNTIYF. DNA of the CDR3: TGCGCCAGCAGCTTGTGGGGGATCAGGGACTCCTCTGGAAACACCATATATTTT.

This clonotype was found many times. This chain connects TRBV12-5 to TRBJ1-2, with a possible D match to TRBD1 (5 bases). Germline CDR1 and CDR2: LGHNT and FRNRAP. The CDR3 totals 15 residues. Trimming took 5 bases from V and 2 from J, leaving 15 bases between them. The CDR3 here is CASGPERGPNYGYTF. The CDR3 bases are TGTGCTAGTGGTCCGGAAAGGGGCCCAAACTATGGCTACACCTTC.

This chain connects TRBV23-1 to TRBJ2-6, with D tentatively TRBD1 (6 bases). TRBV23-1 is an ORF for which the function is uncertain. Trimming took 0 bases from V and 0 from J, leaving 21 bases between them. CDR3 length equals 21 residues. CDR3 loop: CASSQSDLGAGASSGANVLTF. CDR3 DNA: TGCGCCAGCAGTCAATCGGATTTAGGGGCAGGGGCCAGCTCTGGGGCCAACGTCCTGACTTTC.

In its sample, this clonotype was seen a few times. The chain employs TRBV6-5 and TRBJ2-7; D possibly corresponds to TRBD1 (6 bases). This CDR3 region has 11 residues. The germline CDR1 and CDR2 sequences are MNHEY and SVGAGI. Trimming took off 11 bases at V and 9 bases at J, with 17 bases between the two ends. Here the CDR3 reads CAAATGRGQYF. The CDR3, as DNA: TGTGCCGCAGCCACAGGGCGCGGGCAGTACTTC.

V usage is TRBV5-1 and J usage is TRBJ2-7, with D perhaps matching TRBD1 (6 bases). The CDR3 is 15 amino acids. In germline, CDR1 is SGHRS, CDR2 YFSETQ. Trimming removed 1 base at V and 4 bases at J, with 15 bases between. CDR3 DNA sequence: TGCGCCAGCAGCTTGACAGGGTTATCCCGGTACGAGCAGTACTTC. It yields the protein CASSLTGLSRYEQYF.

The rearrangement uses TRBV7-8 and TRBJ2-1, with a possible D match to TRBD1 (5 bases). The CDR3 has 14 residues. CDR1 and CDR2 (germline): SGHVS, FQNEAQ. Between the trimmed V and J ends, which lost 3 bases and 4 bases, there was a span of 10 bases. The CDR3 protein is CASSLGRAYNEQFF. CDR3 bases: TGTGCCAGCAGCTTGGGCAGGGCGTACAATGAGCAGTTCTTC.

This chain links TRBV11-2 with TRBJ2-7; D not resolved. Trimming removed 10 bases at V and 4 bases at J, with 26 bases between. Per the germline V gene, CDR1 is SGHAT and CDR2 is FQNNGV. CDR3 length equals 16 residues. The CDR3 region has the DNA TGTGCCACCCCGTTCCCCGGGTATAGAATCGTGTACGAGCAGTACTTC. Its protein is CATPFPGYRIVYEQYF.

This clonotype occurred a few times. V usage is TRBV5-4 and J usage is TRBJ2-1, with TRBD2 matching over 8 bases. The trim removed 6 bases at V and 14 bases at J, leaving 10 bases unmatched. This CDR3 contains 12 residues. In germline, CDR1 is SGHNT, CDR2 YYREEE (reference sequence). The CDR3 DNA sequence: TGTGCCAGCACCCGCGGAGCGGGAGCGGAGTTCTTC. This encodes CASTRGAGAEFF. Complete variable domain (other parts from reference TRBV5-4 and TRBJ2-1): ETGVTQSPTHLIKTRGQQVTLRCSSQSGHNTVSWYQQALGQGPQFIFQYYREEENGRGNFPPRFSGLQFPNYSSELNVNALELDDSALYLCASTRGAGAEFFGPGTRLTVL.

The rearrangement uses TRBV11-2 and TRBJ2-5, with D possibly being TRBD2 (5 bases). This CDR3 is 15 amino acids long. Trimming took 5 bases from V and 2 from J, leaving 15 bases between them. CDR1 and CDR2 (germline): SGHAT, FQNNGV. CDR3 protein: CASSALPGTQETQYF. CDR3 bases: TGTGCCAGCAGCGCGTTACCGGGAACGCAAGAGACCCAGTACTTC. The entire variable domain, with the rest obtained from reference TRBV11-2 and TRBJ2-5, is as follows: EAGVAQSPRYKIIEKRQSVAFWCNPISGHATLYWYQQILGQGPKLLIQFQNNGVVDDSQLPKDRFSAERLKGVDSTLKIQPAKLEDSAVYLCASSALPGTQETQYFGPGTRLLVL.

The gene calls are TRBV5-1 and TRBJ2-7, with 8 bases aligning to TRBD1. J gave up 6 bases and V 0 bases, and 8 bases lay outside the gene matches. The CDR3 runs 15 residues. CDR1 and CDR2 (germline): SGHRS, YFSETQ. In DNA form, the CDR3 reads TGCGCCAGCAGCTTGGTCGCAGGGGGCTCGGGCGAGCAGTACTTC. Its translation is CASSLVAGGSGEQYF.

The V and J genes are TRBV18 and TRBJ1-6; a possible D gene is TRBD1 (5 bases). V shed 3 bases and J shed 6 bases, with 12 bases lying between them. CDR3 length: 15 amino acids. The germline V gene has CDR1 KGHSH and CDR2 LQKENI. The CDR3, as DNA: TGTGCCAGCTCACCGTCGGAGGGGTCTAATTCACCCCTCCACTTT. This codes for CASSPSEGSNSPLHF. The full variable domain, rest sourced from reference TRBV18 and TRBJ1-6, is NAGVMQNPRHLVRRRGQEARLRCSPMKGHSHVYWYRQLPEEGLKFMVYLQKENIIDESGMPKERFSAEFPKEGPSILRIQQVVRGDSAAYFCASSPSEGSNSPLHFGNGTRLTVT.

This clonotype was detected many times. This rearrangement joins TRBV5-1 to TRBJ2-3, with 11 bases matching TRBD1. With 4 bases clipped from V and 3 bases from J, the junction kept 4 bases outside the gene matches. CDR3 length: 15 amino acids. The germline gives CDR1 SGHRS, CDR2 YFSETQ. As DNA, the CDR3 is TGCGCCAGCAGCGCCGGACAGGGGGCGACAGATACGCAGTATTTT. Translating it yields CASSAGQGATDTQYF.